The 23 T cell receptor beta chains in this list originate from one sample, sequenced in a study of CD8+CD57+ T cells in acquired aplastic anemia. Individuals selected for sequencing had exhibited CD8+CD57+ cell expansion on flow cytometry. Genomic DNA was employed as the template in profiling TCR beta VDJ and CDR3. TCRdb re-analysed the reads in MiXCR, keeping a single row per CDR3 protein. The data contain hundreds of thousands of distinct CDR3 sequences, around 30% of them singletons. The sequencing input was sorted CD4+, CD8+, or CD8+CD57+ T cells (not recorded which) from PBMCs. Every receptor here comes from a human donor with aplastic anemia.

In its sample, this clonotype was seen many times. J is TRBJ1-1 and V is TRBV29-1; D call uncertain. Germline lookup yields CDR1 SQVTM and CDR2 ANQGSEA. The ends were cut back, 6 bases at V and 5 bases at J, with 13 bases in the middle. The CDR3 has 12 residues. CDR3 protein: CSVLQRATEAFF. In DNA form, the CDR3 reads TGCAGCGTCTTACAGAGGGCTACTGAAGCTTTCTTT.

This clonotype has at least ten counts. In nucleotides, the CDR3 is TGTGCCACCAGCAGAGTTGGGGAGACCCAGTACTTC. It yields the protein CATSRVGETQYF. The genes are TRBV15 and TRBJ2-5; D is undetermined. This CDR3 comprises 12 residues. V was pared by 1 base and J by 5 bases, with 5 bases between. Germline V gene lookup returns CDR1 LNHNV and CDR2 YYDKDF (reference sequence).

DNA of the CDR3: TGCAGTGCCGTTAAACCGGGGCCGGGGGACACTGAAGCTTTCTTT. This gives the protein CSAVKPGPGDTEAFF. The chain joins TRBV20-1 to TRBJ1-1; D may be TRBD1 (5 bases). CDR1 is DFQATT and CDR2 is SNEGSKA in the germline V gene (reference sequence). CDR3 length equals 15 residues. Trimming took 6 bases from V and 3 from J, leaving 20 bases between them.

This clonotype was found a few times. V is TRBV4-1 and J is TRBJ2-2; D is perhaps TRBD1 (5 bases). There are 15 residues in the CDR3. Trimming took 1 base from V and 3 from J, leaving 9 bases between them. Looked up from germline, CDR1 is MGHRA and CDR2 is YSYEKL. The CDR3 sequence is CASSQVDRYTGELFF. The CDR3 bases are TGCGCCAGCAGCCAAGTAGACAGATACACCGGGGAGCTGTTTTTT.

The rearrangement joins TRBV2 to TRBJ2-2; D unresolved. The CDR3 covers 14 residues. V was shortened by 6 bases and J by 2 bases, with 10 bases between the two germline ends. Germline V gene lookup returns CDR1 SNHLY and CDR2 FYNNEI. CDR3 sequence (DNA): TGTGCCAGCAGAAGTGGTCTTAACACCGGGGAGCTGTTTTTT. Its translation: CASRSGLNTGELFF.

This clonotype was seen repeatedly, ten times or more. V and J are TRBV7-8 and TRBJ2-5; 7 positions agree with TRBD1. J gave up 4 bases and V 6 bases, and 8 bases lay outside the gene matches. Germline CDR1 reads SGHVS; CDR2 reads FQNEAQ. This CDR3 has 14 residues. The CDR3, as DNA: TGTGCCAGCAGTCGACAGGGAAGAGGAGAGACCCAGTACTTC. It encodes CASSRQGRGETQYF.

This clonotype was seen at least ten times. The chain combines TRBV7-9 with TRBJ2-7; 10 positions agree with TRBD2. CDR1 and CDR2 from the germline V gene are SEHNR and FQNEAQ (reference sequence). The CDR3 has 15 residues. Trimming at V came to 5 bases and at J to 7 bases, leaving 11 bases not matched to a gene. The CDR3 loop is CASSRAAGGPGEQYF. As DNA, the CDR3 is TGTGCCAGCAGCCGAGCAGCGGGAGGGCCCGGTGAGCAGTACTTC. Drawing the rest from reference TRBV7-9 and TRBJ2-7, the complete variable domain is DTGVSQNPRHKITKRGQNVTFRCDPISEHNRLYWYRQTLGQGPEFLTYFQNEAQLEKSRLLSDRFSAERPKGSFSTLEIQRTEQGDSAMYLCASSRAAGGPGEQYFGPGTRLTVT.

This clonotype appeared many times. The gene calls are TRBV2 and TRBJ1-6; TRBD1 matches 8 bases. Trimming removed 3 bases from V and 7 bases from J; junction bases left unmatched: 5. The germline CDR1 and CDR2 sequences are SNHLY and FYNNEI. The CDR3 loop spans 15 amino acids. CDR3 coding DNA: TGTGCCAGCAGTGAGCGACAGGGGATGAATTCACCCCTCCACTTT. Translating gives CASSERQGMNSPLHF.

The genes are TRBV10-1 and TRBJ1-5; a possible D gene is TRBD1 (6 bases). Germline V lookup: CDR1 WNHNN, CDR2 SYGVQD (reference sequence). CDR3 length: 13 residues. With 2 bases removed from V and 6 bases from J, the gap between germline ends came to 8 bases. DNA of the CDR3: TGCGCCAGCAGTGAGGGACAGATTCAGCCCCAGCATTTT. It translates to CASSEGQIQPQHF.

The chain links TRBV5-1 to TRBJ2-1; TRBD2 agrees at 10 bases. This CDR3 contains 14 residues. The germline V gene encodes CDR1 SGHRS and CDR2 YFSETQ. V trimming: 8 bases; J trimming: 5 bases; junction bases outside the gene matches: 7. The CDR3 sequence: CASKGLAENNEQFF. The CDR3 DNA follows: TGCGCCAGTAAAGGACTAGCGGAAAACAATGAGCAGTTCTTC.

V and J are TRBV29-1 and TRBJ1-2; D is undetermined. The CDR3 consists of 13 residues. Trimming left V 8 bases short and J 4 bases short, with 17 bases between. The germline gives CDR1 SQVTM, CDR2 ANQGSEA. The CDR3 reads CSLRAGPLYGYTF. DNA for the CDR3: TGCAGCTTACGGGCAGGCCCTCTCTATGGCTACACCTTC.

About this clonotype: Just one base apart from a much larger clone, this may be a read error. The conserved closing phenylalanine or tryptophan is absent in this CDR3, likely reflecting a read error. This chain joins TRBV25-1 and TRBJ1-2; D possibly corresponds to TRBD1 (5 bases). CDR1 and CDR2 (germline): MGHDK, SYGVNS. The CDR3 covers 16 residues. The V end lost 6 bases, the J end lost 3 bases, and 20 bases lay between the germline ends. CDR3 sequence: CASSPRTGYRDYGYTC. The CDR3 DNA reads as TGTGCCAGCAGCCCTCGAACAGGATACAGAGACTATGGCTACACCTGC.

J is TRBJ2-1 and V is TRBV5-6; D is undetermined. The CDR3 contains 12 residues. The germline gives CDR1 SGHDT, CDR2 YYEEEE. The V end was cut by 2 bases, the J end by 12 bases, with 12 bases between. The CDR3 loop reads CASSFSGVAQFF. The DNA for the CDR3 is TGTGCCAGCAGCTTTTCCGGTGTAGCGCAGTTCTTC. The variable domain in full, with the rest retrieved from reference TRBV5-6 and TRBJ2-1, is DAGVTQSPTHLIKTRGQQVTLRCSPKSGHDTVSWYQQALGQGPQFIFQYYEEEERQRGNFPDRFSGHQFPNYSSELNVNALLLGDSALYLCASSFSGVAQFFGPGTRLTVL.

The chain links TRBV2 to TRBJ2-2, with D perhaps matching TRBD1 (6 bases). The V gene's germline CDR1 is SNHLY and CDR2 FYNNEI. The CDR3 has 14 residues. Trimming took 6 bases from V and 1 from J, leaving 9 bases between them. CDR3 sequence (DNA): TGTGCCAGCAGGACAGGATTGAACACCGGGGAGCTGTTTTTT. The encoded protein is CASRTGLNTGELFF. Combining the CDR3 with reference TRBV2 and TRBJ2-2 gives the whole variable domain EPEVTQTPSHQVTQMGQEVILRCVPISNHLYFYWYRQILGQKVEFLVSFYNNEISEKSEIFDDQFSVERPDGSNFTLKIRSTKLEDSAMYFCASRTGLNTGELFFGEGSRLTVL.

V is TRBV30 and J is TRBJ1-2; D remains unclear. The CDR3 length is 12 residues. Germline loops: CDR1 GTSNPN, CDR2 SVGIG (reference sequence). Trimming removed 4 bases from V and 8 bases from J, with 14 bases in between. DNA for the CDR3: TGTGCCTGGACCCCGGAGGGCGGAGGCTACACCTTC. Translating gives CAWTPEGGGYTF.

The chain has TRBV2 and TRBJ1-4, with 10 bases identical to TRBD1. The V gene end was trimmed by 4 bases and the J gene end by 7 bases; junction bases not matched to a gene: 3. The CDR3 runs 14 residues. The germline gives CDR1 SNHLY, CDR2 FYNNEI. CDR3 coding DNA: TGTGCCAGCAGTGGACAGGGGGCTTTTGAAAAACTGTTTTTT. The encoded protein is CASSGQGAFEKLFF.

This clonotype was detected ten times or more. The chain uses TRBV10-1 and TRBJ1-5, with a tentative D call TRBD1 (5 bases). V was clipped by 7 bases and J by 5 bases, with 15 bases between them. This CDR3 is built from 14 residues. CDR1 is WNHNN and CDR2 is SYGVQD in the germline V gene (reference sequence). CDR3 protein: CASIPRERHQPQHF. CDR3 sequence (DNA): TGCGCCAGCATCCCCAGGGAGCGACATCAGCCCCAGCATTTT.

In this sample, this clonotype turned up a few times. The rearrangement uses TRBV12-3 or TRBV12-4 and TRBJ2-2; D perhaps matches TRBD2 (7 bases). Trimming took off 6 bases at V and 4 bases at J, with 15 bases between the two ends. This CDR3 has 15 residues. The CDR3 nucleotides read TGTGCCAGCAGCTCAGGGGCTAGCGGCACCGGGGAGCTGTTTTTT. Its protein product is CASSSGASGTGELFF.

This clonotype was seen ten or more times. V is TRBV10-1 and J is TRBJ1-3, with D perhaps TRBD1 (6 bases). V gave up 8 bases and J gave up 0 bases, with 11 bases separating them. Germline V CDR1 and CDR2: WNHNN, SYGVQD (reference sequence). CDR3 size: 14 residues. The chain's CDR3 is CASSVGASGNTIYF. DNA for the CDR3: TGCGCCAGCTCTGTGGGGGCCTCTGGAAACACCATATATTTT.

The chain is built from TRBV5-1 and TRBJ2-5; 12 bases are shared with TRBD2. This CDR3 is 19 amino acids long. With V trimmed by 0 bases and J by 1 base, 10 bases remained unmatched. Germline V gene lookup returns CDR1 SGHRS and CDR2 YFSETQ. CDR3 nucleotides: TGCGCCAGCAGCTTGGGACTAGCGGGGGCCAATGTAATCCAAGAGACCCAGTACTTC. Its translation is CASSLGLAGANVIQETQYF.

Points on this clonotype: The junction does not match germline at one end; this may be a read error. V gene TRBV7-2 combines with J gene TRBJ1-5; D gene uncertain. CDR3 length equals 15 residues. Germline V gene sequence: CDR1 SGHTA, CDR2 FQGNSA. The DNA of the CDR3 is TGTGCCAGCAGCCCAACCGGGGATAGCAATCAGCCCCAGCGTTTT. Amino acid sequence: CASSPTGDSNQPQRF.

This clonotype occurred many times. The chain couples TRBV15 to TRBJ2-1, with D hard to call. Germline loops: CDR1 LNHNV, CDR2 YYDKDF (reference sequence). The CDR3 extends over 12 amino acids. Trimming removed 7 bases at V and 5 bases at J, with 9 bases between. The DNA of the CDR3 is TGTGCCACCACCCTTGGCCACAATGAGCAGTTCTTC. This sequence encodes CATTLGHNEQFF.

In its sample, this clonotype was seen many times. The gene calls are TRBV19 and TRBJ1-5; D unresolved. V shed 7 bases and J shed 0 bases, with 13 bases lying between them. CDR3 length: 15 residues. The V gene's germline CDR1 is LNHDA and CDR2 SQIVND (reference sequence). The CDR3 loop reads CASKADLYSNQPQHF. The CDR3 DNA reads TGTGCCAGTAAAGCAGACCTCTATAGCAATCAGCCCCAGCATTTT.